Presented here are 11 T cell receptor beta chains from one specimen sequenced in a study of CD8 T cells in ankylosing spondylitis. A single record per CDR3 protein comes from TCRdb applying MiXCR to the 5' RACE reads. In the table there are 75,000 to 95,000 distinct CDR3 sequences, roughly 10% of which are singletons. Study outcomes and limitations: The study identified a TCR beta motif of several highly homologous variants that appeared characteristic of ankylosing spondylitis blood.

Antigen specificity for these receptors is unknown. Sequencing input: blood, either unsorted or a sorted T cell fraction (not recorded which). The receptors were sampled from a male donor with ankylosing spondylitis.

This clonotype has more than one count but fewer than ten. The chain combines TRBV12-3 or TRBV12-4 with TRBJ1-1; D may be TRBD1 (5 bases). V gave up 6 bases and J gave up 1 base, with 9 bases separating them. The CDR3 spans 13 residues. As DNA, the CDR3 is TGTGCCAGCAGCCCGGGACGGAACACTGAAGCTTTCTTT. The encoded protein is CASSPGRNTEAFF.

This clonotype was found a few times. This chain uses TRBV11-2 with TRBJ2-1; D possibly corresponds to TRBD2 (5 bases). The CDR3 has 15 residues. Trimming pared 2 bases from V and 1 base from J, leaving 9 bases between. CDR1 and CDR2 (germline): SGHAT, FQNNGV. CDR3 bases: TGTGCCAGCAGCTTAAGCGGAGGTTCCTACAATGAGCAGTTCTTC. Translating gives CASSLSGGSYNEQFF.

This clonotype was detected many times. V is TRBV12-3 or TRBV12-4 and J is TRBJ2-1; 7 nucleotides agree with TRBD1. This CDR3 is built from 15 residues. V was pared by 3 bases and J by 3 bases, with 5 bases of the junction left unmatched. The CDR3, as DNA: TGTGCCAGCAGTTTGGGACAGCTCCACTACAATGAGCAGTTCTTC. Translated: CASSLGQLHYNEQFF.

Ten or more counts support this clonotype. The chain has TRBV15 and TRBJ1-5; a weak D match, TRBD1 (6 bases). Germline CDR1 and CDR2: LNHNV and YYDKDF (reference sequence). V lost 4 bases and J 3 bases, leaving 10 bases between the germline ends. This CDR3 has 14 amino acids. The CDR3 sequence is CATSNEGDNQPQHF. The DNA of the CDR3 is TGTGCCACCAGCAACGAGGGGGACAATCAGCCCCAGCATTTT.

This clonotype has only a few counts. The rearrangement links TRBV21-1 to TRBJ1-5; the D call TRBD1 from the table was never checked on the DNA. TRBV21-1 is a documented pseudogene. The CDR3 sequence is 14 residues long. The CDR3 sequence: CASSRGQGKQPQHF. Written as DNA, the CDR3 is TGTGCCAGCAGCCGAGGACAGGGCAAACAGCCCCAGCATTTT.

The table lists this clonotype with a few counts. CDR3 sequence: CSARPDGQAINTEAFF. As DNA, the CDR3 is TGCAGTGCTAGGCCTGACGGACAGGCGATAAACACTGAAGCTTTCTTT. V is TRBV20-1 and J is TRBJ1-1; 7 bases are shared with TRBD1. The V segment lost 3 bases and the J segment 2 bases; nucleotides outside the gene matches: 12. CDR3 length equals 16 residues. The V gene's germline CDR1 is DFQATT and CDR2 SNEGSKA (reference sequence).

The table lists this clonotype with a count of one. A much larger clone lies a single base off, so this may be a read error. This chain joins TRBV7-9 and TRBJ2-7; no clear D. The V and J ends lost 3 bases and 5 bases respectively, with 8 bases between them. In germline, CDR1 is SEHNR, CDR2 FQNEAQ (reference sequence). The CDR3 extends over 12 amino acids. CDR3 loop: CASSFNPNEQYF. The CDR3 DNA follows: TGTGCCAGCAGCTTTAACCCCAACGAGCAGTACTTC.

This clonotype came up many times. The chain recombines TRBV4-2 with TRBJ1-2, with a possible D match to TRBD1 (5 bases). This CDR3 is 17 amino acids long. Trimming took off 1 base at V and 4 bases at J, with 19 bases between the two ends. Germline assignment: CDR1 LGHNA and CDR2 YNFKEQ. CDR3 protein: CASSQASDGAYFYGYTF. The CDR3 nucleotides are TGTGCCAGCAGCCAAGCCTCCGATGGGGCCTATTTCTATGGCTACACCTTC.

This clonotype was counted at least ten times. The CDR3, as DNA: TGTGCCAGCAGTGTCCTGGGGACACCTAACACTGAAGCTTTCTTT. This encodes CASSVLGTPNTEAFF. V usage is TRBV6-2 or TRBV6-3 and J usage is TRBJ1-1, with a weak D call TRBD1 (6 bases). CDR1 is MNHEY, CDR2 SVGEGT, per germline. The V end was cut by 5 bases, the J end by 2 bases, with 15 bases between. This CDR3 has 15 residues.

The sample holds a few counts of this clonotype. The genes are TRBV27 and TRBJ2-5; possible D gene TRBD2, 6 bases. V was trimmed by 5 bases and J by 5 bases, leaving 15 bases between them. CDR3 length: 14 amino acids. Germline V gene data show CDR1 as MNHEY and CDR2 as SMNVEV (reference sequence). The CDR3 DNA is TGTGCCAGCAGTCCCTCGACTAGAAAGGAGACCCAGTACTTC. This gives the protein CASSPSTRKETQYF.

This clonotype was seen repeatedly, ten times or more. V is TRBV7-9 and J is TRBJ2-1, with a weak D call TRBD2 (6 bases). Germline V gives CDR1 SEHNR, CDR2 FQNEAQ (reference sequence). Trimming stripped 5 bases from V and 8 bases from J, with 19 bases between. The CDR3 length is 15 residues. CDR3 residues: CASSTPGIGRYEQFF. The CDR3 coding sequence is TGTGCCAGCAGCACTCCTGGGATCGGGAGATATGAGCAGTTCTTC.